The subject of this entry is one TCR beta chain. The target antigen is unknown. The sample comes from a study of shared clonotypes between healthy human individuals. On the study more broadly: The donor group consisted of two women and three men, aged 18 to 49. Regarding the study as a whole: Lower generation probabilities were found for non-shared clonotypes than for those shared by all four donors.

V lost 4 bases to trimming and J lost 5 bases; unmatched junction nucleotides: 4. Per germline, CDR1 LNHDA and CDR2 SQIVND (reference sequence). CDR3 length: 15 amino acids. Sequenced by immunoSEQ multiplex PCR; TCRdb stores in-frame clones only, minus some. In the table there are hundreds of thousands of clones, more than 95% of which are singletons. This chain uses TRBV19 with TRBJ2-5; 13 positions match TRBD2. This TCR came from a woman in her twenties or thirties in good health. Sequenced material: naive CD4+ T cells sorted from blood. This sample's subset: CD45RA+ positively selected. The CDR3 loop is CASSRTSGSLETQYF. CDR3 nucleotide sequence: TGTGCCAGTAGTAGGACTAGCGGGAGTCTGGAGACCCAGTACTTC.